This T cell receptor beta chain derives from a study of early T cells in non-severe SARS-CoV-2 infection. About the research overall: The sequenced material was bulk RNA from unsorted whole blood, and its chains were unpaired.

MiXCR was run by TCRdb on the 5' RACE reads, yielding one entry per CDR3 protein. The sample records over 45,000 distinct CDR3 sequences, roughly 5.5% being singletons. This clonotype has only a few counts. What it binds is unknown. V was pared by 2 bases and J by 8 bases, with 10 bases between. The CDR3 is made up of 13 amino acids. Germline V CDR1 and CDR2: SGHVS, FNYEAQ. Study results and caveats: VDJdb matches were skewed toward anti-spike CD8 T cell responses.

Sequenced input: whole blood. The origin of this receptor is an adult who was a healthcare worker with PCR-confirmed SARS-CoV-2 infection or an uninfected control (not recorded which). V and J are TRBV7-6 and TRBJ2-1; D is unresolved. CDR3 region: CASSLNPGDEQFF. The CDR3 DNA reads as TGTGCCAGCAGCTTAAACCCGGGCGATGAGCAGTTCTTC. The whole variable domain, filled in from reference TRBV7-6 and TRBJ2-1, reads GAGVSQSPRYKVTKRGQDVALRCDPISGHVSLYWYRQALGQGPEFLTYFNYEAQQDKSGLPNDRFSAERPEGSISTLTIQRTEQRDSAMYRCASSLNPGDEQFFGPGTRLTVL.